Listed here is a single T cell receptor (beta chain). Its specificity is unknown. These data are taken from a study of CD8 T cells in Susac syndrome. Sequencing of TCR beta was performed on blood CD8+ and CD4+ T cells. Included as multiple sclerosis controls were treatment-naive patients who had stable or active relapsing-remitting disease. The authors negatively isolated CD8+ and CD4+ T cells and FACS-enriched TEMRA cells. Reverse transcription of roughly 0.45 to 1 ug RNA was carried out with random hexamers. A single record per CDR3 protein comes from TCRdb applying MiXCR to the immunoSEQ multiplex PCR reads. The sample records roughly 200,000 distinct CDR3 sequences, just under 95% being singletons. This CDR3 has 16 residues. The V and J ends lost 0 bases and 2 bases respectively, with 15 bases between them. Germline assignment: CDR1 GTSNPN and CDR2 SVGIG (reference sequence). General study findings and limits: The study recognized that its TCR sequencing and HLA analysis covered a relatively small number of individuals.

The clonotype was recovered from a human donor with multiple sclerosis. The chain employs TRBV30 and TRBJ2-3, with D possibly TRBD2 on 6 matching bases. Material for sequencing was CD4+ T cells from PBMCs. CDR3 bases: TGTGCCTGGAGTGTAGGGGTGAGCGGGCTCACAGATACGCAGTATTTT. Residues: CAWSVGVSGLTDTQYF.